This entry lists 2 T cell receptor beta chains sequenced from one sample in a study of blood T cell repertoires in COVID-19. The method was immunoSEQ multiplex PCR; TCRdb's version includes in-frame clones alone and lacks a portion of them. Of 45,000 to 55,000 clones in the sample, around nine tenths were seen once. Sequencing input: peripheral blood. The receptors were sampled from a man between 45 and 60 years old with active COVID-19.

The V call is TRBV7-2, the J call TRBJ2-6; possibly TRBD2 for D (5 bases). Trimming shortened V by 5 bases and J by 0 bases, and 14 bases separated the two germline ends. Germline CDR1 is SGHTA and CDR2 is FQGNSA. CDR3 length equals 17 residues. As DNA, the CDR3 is TGTGCCAGCAGCCGGGATGGGTCCAACTCTGGGGCCAACGTCCTGACTTTC. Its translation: CASSRDGSNSGANVLTF.

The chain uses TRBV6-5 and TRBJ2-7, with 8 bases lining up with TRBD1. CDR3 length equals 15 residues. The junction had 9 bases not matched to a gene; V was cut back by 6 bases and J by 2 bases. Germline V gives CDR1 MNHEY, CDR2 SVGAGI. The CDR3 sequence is CASRWGQVGTYEQYF. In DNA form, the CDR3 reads TGTGCCAGCAGATGGGGACAGGTGGGCACCTACGAGCAGTACTTC.